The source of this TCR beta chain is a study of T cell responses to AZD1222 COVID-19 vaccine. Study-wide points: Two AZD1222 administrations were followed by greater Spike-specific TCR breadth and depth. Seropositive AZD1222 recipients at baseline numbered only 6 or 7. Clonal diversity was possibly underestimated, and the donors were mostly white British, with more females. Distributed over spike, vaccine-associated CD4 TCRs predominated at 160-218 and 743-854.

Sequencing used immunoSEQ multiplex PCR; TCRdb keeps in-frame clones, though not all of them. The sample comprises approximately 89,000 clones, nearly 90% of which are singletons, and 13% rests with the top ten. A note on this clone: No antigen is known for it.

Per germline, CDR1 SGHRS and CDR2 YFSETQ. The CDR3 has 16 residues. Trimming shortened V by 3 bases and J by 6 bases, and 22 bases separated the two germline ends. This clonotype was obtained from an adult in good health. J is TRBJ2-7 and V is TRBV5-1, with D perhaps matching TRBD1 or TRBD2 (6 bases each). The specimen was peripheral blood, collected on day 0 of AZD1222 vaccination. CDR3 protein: CASSSYDSSGGFEQYF. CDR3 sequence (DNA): TGCGCCAGCAGCTCTTACGACAGTTCCGGGGGCTTCGAGCAGTACTTC.